This T cell receptor (beta chain) was sequenced in a study of CD4+ T cells in melanoma. Points from the study as a whole: CD8+ T cell, macrophage and B cell function reportedly correlated with neoantigen-specific CD4+ T cells. Reportedly, melanoma neoantigen-specific CD4+ T cells showed varied differentiation states.

Assay: immunoSEQ multiplex PCR; the TCRdb copy retains only in-frame clones and omits some. The data contain more than 90,000 clones, around 92% of them singletons. After removal of 5 bases from V and 4 bases from J, the junction contained 5 bases not matched to a gene. Germline loops: CDR1 WSHSY, CDR2 SAAADI. The CDR3 has 15 amino acids. A word on this clone: Its antigen is not identified.

V and J are TRBV10-2 and TRBJ1-3; 10 nucleotides align to TRBD1. The sequencing sample was made of peripheral blood. The TCR was taken from a human donor with melanoma. The CDR3 sequence is CASSSGQGVGNTIYF. In nucleotides, the CDR3 is TGCGCCAGCAGTTCTGGACAGGGGGTCGGAAACACCATATATTTT.